The sequence of this T cell receptor beta chain was determined in a study of glioma-infiltrating T cells after dendritic cell vaccination. Study-wide context: At biweekly intervals, patients got three intradermal dendritic cell vaccine injections.

V lost 2 bases to trimming and J lost 3 bases, with 12 bases between them. Germline V gene lookup returns CDR1 SGHRS and CDR2 YFSETQ. The CDR3 is made up of 15 amino acids. This sample's time point: after dendritic cell vaccination, including at tumor progression/relapse. Sequenced by immunoSEQ multiplex PCR; TCRdb stores in-frame clones only, minus some. The repertoire holds approximately 91,000 clones, with over 75% as singletons. The J gene is TRBJ2-1, the V gene TRBV5-1, with D hard to call. The specimen comprised blood, sampled after dendritic cell vaccination. This receptor was identified in a human donor with glioblastoma. CDR3 DNA sequence: TGCGCCAGCAGCTTCGAGTCTCCTAACTACAATGAGCAGTTCTTC. Encoded protein: CASSFESPNYNEQFF.